This TCR beta chain was sequenced during a study of human T cells and chemical hapten exposure. This clonotype was seen a handful of times. Its antigen is unidentified. Time point defined: patch test 1, 2 weeks after DPC sensitization. Treatment defined: therapeutic diphenylcyclopropenone sensitization with weekly scalp DPC. TCRdb reanalysed the RACE reads using MiXCR and keeps one entry per CDR3 protein. The sample yields tens of thousands of distinct CDR3 sequences, approximately 10% seen once. Study conclusions and caveats: The number of TCRs above 1 in 1000 frequency did not change after DPC sensitization.

Material: whole blood, obtained in connection with sensitization to the hapten diphenylcyclopropenone (DPC). This TCR was sampled from a woman aged 50 to 60 with alopecia areata. Some clones in this sample may be carry-over from other donors' samples.

CDR3 DNA sequence: TGTGCCAGCAGCTCGATATCTCTTGTGGCGGGAGGAAAGAATGAGCAGTTCTTC. It is translated as CASSSISLVAGGKNEQFF. The chain is built from TRBV7-6 and TRBJ2-1, with 8 bases that match TRBD2. Trimming at V came to 4 bases and at J to 7 bases, leaving 18 bases not matched to a gene. CDR1 and CDR2 (germline): SGHVS, FNYEAQ. This CDR3 is 18 amino acids long.